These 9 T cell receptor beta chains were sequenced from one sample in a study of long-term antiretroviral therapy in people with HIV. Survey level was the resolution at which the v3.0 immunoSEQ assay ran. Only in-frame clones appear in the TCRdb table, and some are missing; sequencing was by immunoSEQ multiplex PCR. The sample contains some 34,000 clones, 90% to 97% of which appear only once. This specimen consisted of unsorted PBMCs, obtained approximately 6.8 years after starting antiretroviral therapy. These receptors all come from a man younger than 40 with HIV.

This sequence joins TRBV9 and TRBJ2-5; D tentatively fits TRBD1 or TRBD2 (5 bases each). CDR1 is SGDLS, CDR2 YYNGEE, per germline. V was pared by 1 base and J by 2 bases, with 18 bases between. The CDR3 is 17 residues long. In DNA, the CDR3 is TGTGCCAGCAGCGTATTACCTACGGGGCTGGGACAAGAGACCCAGTACTTC. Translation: CASSVLPTGLGQETQYF.

This CDR3 reads CSVGGGLHHTF. The CDR3, as DNA: TGCAGCGTCGGGGGAGGGCTCCACCACACCTTC. J is TRBJ1-2 and V is TRBV29-1; the D gene is possibly TRBD1 (5 bases). V dropped 6 bases and J dropped 12 bases, with 17 bases sitting between them. Germline CDR1 SQVTM, CDR2 ANQGSEA. This CDR3 has 11 amino acids.

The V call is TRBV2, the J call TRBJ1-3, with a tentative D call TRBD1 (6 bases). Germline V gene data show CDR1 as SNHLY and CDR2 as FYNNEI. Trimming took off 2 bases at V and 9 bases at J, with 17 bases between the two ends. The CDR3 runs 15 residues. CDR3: CASSESGRGRGTIYF. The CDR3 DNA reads TGTGCCAGCAGTGAATCGGGCAGGGGCCGCGGCACCATATATTTT. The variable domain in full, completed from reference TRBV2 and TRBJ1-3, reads EPEVTQTPSHQVTQMGQEVILRCVPISNHLYFYWYRQILGQKVEFLVSFYNNEISEKSEIFDDQFSVERPDGSNFTLKIRSTKLEDSAMYFCASSESGRGRGTIYFGEGSWLTVV.

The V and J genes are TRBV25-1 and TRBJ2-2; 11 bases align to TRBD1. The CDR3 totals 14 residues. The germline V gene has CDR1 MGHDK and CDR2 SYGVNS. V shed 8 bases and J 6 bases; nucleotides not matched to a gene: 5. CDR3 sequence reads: CASGTGGSAGELFF. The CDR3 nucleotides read TGTGCCAGCGGGACAGGGGGGTCGGCCGGGGAGCTGTTTTTT.

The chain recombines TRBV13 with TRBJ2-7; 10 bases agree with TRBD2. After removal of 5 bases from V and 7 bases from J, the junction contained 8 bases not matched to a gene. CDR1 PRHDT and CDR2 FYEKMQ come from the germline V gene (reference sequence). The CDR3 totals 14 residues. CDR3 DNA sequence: TGTGCCAGCAGCAGCCCGGGACTAGCGCGTGAGCAGTACTTC. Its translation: CASSSPGLAREQYF.

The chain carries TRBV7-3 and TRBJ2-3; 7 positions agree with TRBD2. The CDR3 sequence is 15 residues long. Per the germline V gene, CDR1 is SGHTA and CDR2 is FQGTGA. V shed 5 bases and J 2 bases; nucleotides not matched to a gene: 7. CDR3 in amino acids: CASSPRGVYTDTQYF. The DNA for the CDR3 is TGTGCCAGCAGCCCCCGGGGGGTCTACACAGATACGCAGTATTTT.

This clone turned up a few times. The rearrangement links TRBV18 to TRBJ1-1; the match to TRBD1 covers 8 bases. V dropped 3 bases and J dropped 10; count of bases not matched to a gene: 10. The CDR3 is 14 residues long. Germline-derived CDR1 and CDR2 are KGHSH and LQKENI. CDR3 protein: CASSPDRANVAAFF. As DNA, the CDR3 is TGTGCCAGCTCACCGGACAGGGCGAATGTTGCAGCTTTCTTT.

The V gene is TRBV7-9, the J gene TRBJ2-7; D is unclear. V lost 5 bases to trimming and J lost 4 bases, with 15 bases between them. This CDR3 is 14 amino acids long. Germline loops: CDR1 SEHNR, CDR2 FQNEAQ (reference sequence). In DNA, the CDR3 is TGTGCCAGCAGCCCAGCAAGGTTTTGGTACGAGCAGTACTTC. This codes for CASSPARFWYEQYF.

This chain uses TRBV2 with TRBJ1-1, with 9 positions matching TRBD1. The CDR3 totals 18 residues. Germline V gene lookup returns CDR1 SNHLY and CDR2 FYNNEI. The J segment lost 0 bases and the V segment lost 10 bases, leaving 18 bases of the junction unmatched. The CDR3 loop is CANNLPGQGVLLNTEAFF. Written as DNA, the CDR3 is TGTGCCAACAACTTACCGGGACAGGGTGTCCTCTTGAACACTGAAGCTTTCTTT.